This TCR beta chain was recorded in a study of blood T cell repertoires in COVID-19. Study details: From the United States, Italy and Spain came samples of acute and convalescent COVID-19.

Germline CDR1 and CDR2: SGHTA and FQGNSA. The V gene lost 2 bases and the J gene lost 0 bases, with 8 bases spanning the gap. This CDR3 comprises 15 residues. The table came from immunoSEQ multiplex PCR; TCRdb's copy has only in-frame clones and leaves some out. The sample shows over 60,000 clones, roughly 89% of them seen only once. The sample was peripheral blood. This clonotype was sampled from an elderly man with acute or convalescent COVID-19. V is TRBV7-2 and J is TRBJ1-5, with D perhaps TRBD1 (5 bases). CDR3: CASSLHRSSNQPQHF. CDR3 DNA: TGTGCCAGCAGCTTACACAGGAGTAGCAATCAGCCCCAGCATTTT. The entire variable domain, with the rest obtained from reference TRBV7-2 and TRBJ1-5, is as follows: GAGVSQSPSNKVTEKGKDVELRCDPISGHTALYWYRQSLGQGLEFLIYFQGNSAPDKSGLPSDRFSAERTGGSVSTLTIQRTQQEDSAVYLCASSLHRSSNQPQHFGDGTRLSIL.